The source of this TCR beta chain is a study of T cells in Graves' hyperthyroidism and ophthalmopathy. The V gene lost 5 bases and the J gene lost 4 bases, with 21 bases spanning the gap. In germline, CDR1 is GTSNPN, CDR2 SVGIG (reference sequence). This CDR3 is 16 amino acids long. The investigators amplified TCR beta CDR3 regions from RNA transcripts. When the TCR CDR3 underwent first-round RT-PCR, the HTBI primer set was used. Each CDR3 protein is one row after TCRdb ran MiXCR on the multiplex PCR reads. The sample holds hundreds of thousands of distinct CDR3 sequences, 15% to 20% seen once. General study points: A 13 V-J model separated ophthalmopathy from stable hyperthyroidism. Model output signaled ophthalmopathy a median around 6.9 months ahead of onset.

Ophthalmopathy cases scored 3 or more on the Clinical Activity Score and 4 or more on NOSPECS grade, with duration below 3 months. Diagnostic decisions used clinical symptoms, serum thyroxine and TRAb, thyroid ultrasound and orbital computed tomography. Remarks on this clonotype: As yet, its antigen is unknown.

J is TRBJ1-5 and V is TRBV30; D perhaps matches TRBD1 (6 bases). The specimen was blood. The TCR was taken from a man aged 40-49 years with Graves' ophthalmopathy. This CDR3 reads CAWRPLTGPPNQPQHF. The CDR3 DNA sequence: TGTGCCTGGCGACCGCTAACAGGGCCCCCTAATCAGCCCCAGCATTTT.